Listed below are T cell receptor beta chains from one sample, sequenced in a study of blood T cells in healthy people across ages. TCRdb recomputed calls from the 5' RACE reads with MiXCR, one row per CDR3 protein. The profile shows roughly 680,000 distinct CDR3 sequences, 45% to 60% of them singletons. Sequencing input: blood. The receptors stem from a woman older than 75 in good health. CDR3s include the opening cysteine and the closing phenylalanine or tryptophan. Each record gives: D gene, clone size, J gene, V gene, CDR3 protein, CDR3 DNA. The D gene is left open where the match is weak. Some rows have no size entry. The others give once, few or many, or a class for an expanded clone.

>TRBD2|.|TRBJ2-1|TRBV12-3/TRBV12-4
CASSSKLAGGFRSSYNEQFF
TGTGCCAGCAGTTCGAAACTAGCGGGGGGGTTTAGGAGCTCCTACAATGAGCAGTTCTTC
>.|once|TRBJ2-1|TRBV29-1
CSVAPSRASNEQFF
TGCAGCGTTGCCCCCTCCCGTGCTAGCAATGAGCAGTTCTTC
>TRBD1|.|TRBJ1-6|TRBV10-3
CAIQDGTGGSPLHF
TGTGCCATCCAGGACGGGACAGGTGGATCACCCCTCCACTTT
>TRBD1|.|TRBJ2-1|TRBV6-1
CASRDRGRMGNEQFF
TGTGCCAGCCGGGACAGGGGGCGCATGGGGAATGAGCAGTTCTTC
>TRBD2|many|TRBJ2-1|TRBV6-6
CASSFSGDYNEQFF
TGTGCCAGCAGTTTTAGCGGGGATTACAATGAGCAGTTCTTC
>.|many|TRBJ2-7|TRBV4-2
CASSQSSGSYEQYF
TGTGCCAGCAGCCAAAGTAGCGGCTCCTACGAGCAGTACTTC
>.|.|TRBJ2-1|TRBV21-1
CASSKAAEGVSPNEQFF
TGTGCCAGCAGCAAAGCCGCTGAGGGCGTGTCGCCCAATGAGCAGTTCTTC
>TRBD1|.|TRBJ1-1|TRBV28
CASRADRGEAFF
TGTGCCAGCAGGGCCGACAGGGGAGAAGCTTTCTTT
>TRBD1|many|TRBJ2-3|TRBV10-3
CAAGTGSDTQYF
TGTGCCGCCGGGACAGGGTCAGATACGCAGTATTTT
>.|.|TRBJ2-3|TRBV12-3/TRBV12-4
CASSLEGGGNTQYF
TGTGCCAGCAGTTTAGAAGGCGGAGGAAATACGCAGTATTTT
>TRBD2|.|TRBJ2-3|TRBV20-1
CSAIATSGSTDTQYF
TGCAGTGCTATCGCGACTAGCGGGAGCACAGATACGCAGTATTTT
>.|.|TRBJ2-7|TRBV7-2
CASSLRLNEQYF
TGTGCCAGCAGCTTGCGGCTGAATGAGCAGTACTTC
>TRBD1|many|TRBJ2-1|TRBV7-2
CASLPGQGSNEQFF
TGTGCCAGCCTTCCGGGACAGGGGTCCAATGAGCAGTTCTTC
>TRBD2|many|TRBJ2-7|TRBV5-8
CASSGLAGDEQYF
TGTGCCAGCAGCGGTCTTGCGGGAGACGAGCAGTACTTC
>.|.|TRBJ1-1|TRBV27
CASSLYGVAETEAFF
TGTGCCAGCAGTTTATATGGGGTGGCGGAGACTGAAGCTTTCTTT
>.|.|TRBJ1-2|TRBV7-9
CASNPEDVRTYGYTF
TGTGCCAGCAACCCTGAGGACGTACGGACCTATGGCTACACCTTC
>.|many|TRBJ1-5|TRBV4-2
CASSQTGGGPGINQPQHF
TGTGCCAGCAGCCAAACAGGTGGTGGTCCGGGGATAAATCAGCCCCAGCATTTT
>.|once|TRBJ1-2|TRBV3-1
CASSQNAVGRTSNYGYTF
TGTGCCAGCAGCCAAAACGCGGTAGGCCGGACTAGTAACTATGGCTACACCTTC
>.|.|TRBJ2-1|TRBV29-1
CSVSYRLVSSYNEQFF
TGCAGCGTCTCCTATCGACTAGTCTCTTCCTACAATGAGCAGTTCTTC
>.|many|TRBJ2-1|TRBV11-3
CASSYLSYNEQFF
TGTGCCAGCAGCTACCTGTCCTACAATGAGCAGTTCTTC
>.|.|TRBJ1-1|TRBV5-1
CASSSGSYMNTEAFF
TGCGCCAGCAGCTCGGGGTCCTACATGAACACTGAAGCTTTCTTT
>.|few|TRBJ2-5|TRBV5-1
CASGLERSQETQYF
TGCGCCAGCGGCTTGGAACGCTCGCAAGAGACCCAGTACTTC
>.|.|TRBJ2-1|TRBV3-1
CASSQNNNEQFF
TGTGCCAGCAGCCAGAACAACAATGAGCAGTTCTTC
>TRBD2|.|TRBJ2-1|TRBV7-2
CASNSRLAGGNEQFF
TGTGCCAGCAATTCCCGGCTAGCGGGAGGGAATGAGCAGTTCTTC
>.|few|TRBJ2-1|TRBV6-1
CASRLTFMGHEQFF
TGTGCCAGCAGACTAACTTTCATGGGCCATGAGCAGTTCTTC
>.|many|TRBJ2-6|TRBV5-1
CASGVNGANVLTF
TGCGCCAGCGGGGTAAATGGGGCCAACGTCCTGACTTTC
>.|once|TRBJ2-5|TRBV20-1
CSAALGTQYF
TGCAGTGCTGCCTTGGGGACCCAGTACTTC
>.|many|TRBJ2-7|TRBV7-9
CASSTTDARGGQYF
TGTGCCAGCAGTACAACAGACGCTCGTGGCGGGCAGTACTTC
>TRBD1|.|TRBJ2-1|TRBV2
CASAGQGPYNEQFF
TGTGCCAGCGCAGGACAGGGGCCCTACAATGAGCAGTTCTTC
>.|.|TRBJ2-2|TRBV27
CASSQDRRVTGELFF
TGTGCCAGCAGTCAAGACAGACGGGTCACCGGGGAGCTGTTTTTT
>.|once|TRBJ1-4|TRBV7-9
CASSLSQHEKLFF
TGTGCCAGCAGCTTATCACAGCATGAAAAACTGTTTTTT
>.|.|TRBJ1-4|TRBV27
CASSSDIGSTNEKLFF
TGTGCCAGCAGCTCCGACATCGGATCAACTAATGAAAAACTGTTTTTT
>TRBD1|many|TRBJ2-7|TRBV7-9
CASSLTLGQGAPEQYF
TGTGCCAGCAGCTTAACCCTCGGACAGGGGGCGCCTGAGCAGTACTTC
>TRBD2|.|TRBJ2-3|TRBV7-2
CASSILAGPIDTQYF
TGTGCCAGCAGCATACTAGCGGGACCCATAGATACGCAGTATTTT
>TRBD1|many|TRBJ2-1|TRBV20-1
CSALPTGIVYNEQFF
TGCAGTGCCCTACCGACAGGGATCGTATACAATGAGCAGTTCTTC
>TRBD2|many|TRBJ2-7|TRBV27
CASSPGLDDEQYF
TGTGCCAGCAGTCCGGGACTAGACGACGAGCAGTACTTC
>.|.|TRBJ2-4|TRBV29-1
CSFSQGSSLAKNIQYF
TGCAGCTTCTCCCAAGGTTCCTCCCTAGCCAAAAACATTCAGTACTTC
>.|few|TRBJ2-2|TRBV12-3/TRBV12-4
CASSFGQGQSGELFF
TGTGCCAGCAGTTTCGGGCAGGGTCAATCCGGGGAGCTGTTTTTT
>.|.|TRBJ2-3|TRBV12-3/TRBV12-4
CASSFKITADTQYF
TGTGCCAGCAGTTTTAAAATCACCGCAGATACGCAGTATTTT
>.|many|TRBJ2-3|TRBV5-1
CASSWALSSTDTQYF
TGCGCCAGCTCCTGGGCTCTTTCTAGCACAGATACGCAGTATTTT
>TRBD1|.|TRBJ2-2|TRBV29-1
CSVVGTDTGELFF
TGCAGCGTTGTCGGGACAGACACCGGGGAGCTGTTTTTT
>.|.|TRBJ2-1|TRBV20-1
CSARTSNEQFF
TGCAGTGCTAGGACTAGCAATGAGCAGTTCTTC
>TRBD1|.|TRBJ2-5|TRBV7-9
CASSSQGIKTQYF
TGTGCCAGCAGCTCACAGGGGATCAAGACCCAGTACTTC
>.|.|TRBJ2-2|TRBV5-1
CASSLGSSVVATGELFF
TGCGCCAGCAGCTTGGGTTCGTCAGTCGTGGCCACCGGGGAGCTGTTTTTT
>.|.|TRBJ1-5|TRBV30
CAWSVGQDNQPQHF
TGTGCCTGGAGTGTAGGGCAGGACAACCAGCCCCAGCATTTT
>TRBD1|.|TRBJ2-7|TRBV10-1
CASSAGQGLHEQYF
TGCGCCAGCAGCGCGGGACAGGGTCTACACGAGCAGTACTTC
>.|many|TRBJ1-1|TRBV7-3
CASSLGTVNTEAFF
TGTGCCAGCAGCTTAGGTACAGTGAACACTGAAGCTTTCTTT
>TRBD2|many|TRBJ2-5|TRBV29-1
CSVTVGGVQETQYF
TGCAGCGTAACAGTCGGGGGGGTCCAAGAGACCCAGTACTTC
>.|once|TRBJ1-2|TRBV2
CASHNSGSGGYTF
TGTGCCAGTCATAACTCGGGATCCGGGGGCTACACCTTC
>.|few|TRBJ2-1|TRBV14
CASSQEGRANEQFF
TGTGCCAGCAGCCAAGAGGGCAGGGCCAATGAGCAGTTCTTC
>.|many|TRBJ2-3|TRBV20-1
CSATTVQSSTDTQYF
TGCAGTGCAACCACAGTTCAGTCTAGCACAGATACGCAGTATTTT